This passage covers 17 T cell receptor beta chains from one sample sequenced in a study of T cell repertoires in cytomegalovirus infection. TCRdb redid the calling of the reads with MiXCR, one entry per CDR3 protein. The sample holds some 800,000 distinct CDR3 sequences; approximately 30% are singletons and the top ten take around 12%. For these receptors, no antigen is known. This material consisted of cultured CD8+ T cells from PBMCs, taken from culture after CMV antigen stimulation. These receptors were taken from a human donor in good health (CMV status not recorded). Some clones in this sample may be carry-over from other donors' samples.

As to this clonotype: A single base separates this from a much larger clone, so it may be a read error. V is TRBV11-3 and J is TRBJ1-1; no reliable D call. Germline CDR1 and CDR2: SGHNT and YENEEA. This CDR3 is built from 13 residues. Trimming took 0 bases from V and 1 from J, leaving 3 bases between them. The CDR3 protein is CASSLETNTEAFF. In DNA form, the CDR3 reads TGTGCCAGCAGCTTAGAAACGAACACTGAAGCTTTCTTT.

The V and J genes are TRBV19 and TRBJ2-7; 11 bases agree with TRBD1. The CDR3 is 16 amino acids. Germline CDR1 and CDR2: LNHDA and SQIVND (reference sequence). V gave up 5 bases and J gave up 7 bases; unmatched junction bases: 13. CDR3 DNA sequence: TGTGCCAGTAGTCTACAATGGGACAGGGGGATTGGGGAGCAGTACTTC. It codes for CASSLQWDRGIGEQYF.

The V gene is TRBV4-1, the J gene TRBJ1-5; D gene ambiguous. V was clipped by 0 bases and J by 0 bases, with 6 bases between them. The length of the CDR3 is 15 residues. Germline assignment: CDR1 MGHRA and CDR2 YSYEKL. CDR3 bases: TGCGCCAGCAGCCAAGAAAGGGTTAGCAATCAGCCCCAGCATTTT. Its protein product is CASSQERVSNQPQHF.

CDR3 sequence reads: CASSLQPSAGNEQFF. CDR3 DNA: TGTGCCAGCAGCTTGCAACCTTCGGCGGGCAATGAGCAGTTCTTC. The chain uses TRBV5-6 and TRBJ2-1, with D perhaps TRBD2 (5 bases). The CDR3 is made up of 15 amino acids. Germline assignment: CDR1 SGHDT and CDR2 YYEEEE. Deletions cut 1 base from V and 6 bases from J, with 14 bases between.

CDR3 nucleotide sequence: TGTGCCAGCAGTTACCCACCCTCCTACGAGCAGTACTTC. This gives the protein CASSYPPSYEQYF. The genes are TRBV6-2 or TRBV6-3 and TRBJ2-7, with D uncertain. Per the germline V gene, CDR1 is MNHEY and CDR2 is SVGEGT. Trimming pared 2 bases from V and 0 bases from J, leaving 5 bases between. This CDR3 has 13 residues.

This chain uses TRBV10-2 with TRBJ2-3, with D hard to call. Trimming shortened V by 2 bases and J by 9 bases, and 12 bases separated the two germline ends. The V gene's germline CDR1 is WSHSY and CDR2 SAAADI. The CDR3 extends over 13 amino acids. The CDR3 spells CASSEGLGRTQYF. In DNA form, the CDR3 reads TGCGCCAGCAGTGAGGGCTTGGGAAGAACGCAGTATTTT.

With respect to this clonotype: At one boundary the junction diverges from the germline segment, which might be a read error. The rearrangement uses TRBV5-4 and TRBJ2-5; D uncertain. Germline CDR1 reads SGHNT; CDR2 reads YYREEE (reference sequence). This CDR3 is 14 amino acids long. This chain's CDR3 is CVSSFYADQETQYF. CDR3 DNA: TGTGTCAGCAGCTTCTATGCGGACCAAGAGACCCAGTACTTC.

The rearrangement links TRBV24-1 to TRBJ1-1, with no clear D. Deletions cut 7 bases from V and 5 bases from J, with 13 bases between. CDR1 and CDR2 (germline): KGHDR, SFDVKD. The CDR3 totals 13 residues. The CDR3 region is CATRQAGRTEAFF. CDR3 coding DNA: TGTGCCACCAGGCAGGCCGGGCGAACTGAAGCTTTCTTT.

The rearrangement uses TRBV5-1 and TRBJ2-2; 7 nucleotides agree with TRBD1. This CDR3 contains 16 residues. J lost 0 bases, V lost 4 bases, and 6 bases had no gene match. Germline-derived CDR1 and CDR2 are SGHRS and YFSETQ. The CDR3 nucleotides read TGCGCCAGCAGCCCGACAGGGTGGGCGAACACCGGGGAGCTGTTTTTT. It yields the protein CASSPTGWANTGELFF.

The V gene is TRBV2, the J gene TRBJ1-1; D unclear. V lost 8 bases and J lost 5, with 12 bases in between. Germline V gene data show CDR1 as SNHLY and CDR2 as FYNNEI. This CDR3 is built from 12 residues. The chain's CDR3 is CASRVGSTEAFF. The CDR3 nucleotides are TGTGCCAGCCGGGTTGGGTCTACTGAAGCTTTCTTT. The full variable domain, rest sourced from reference TRBV2 and TRBJ1-1, is EPEVTQTPSHQVTQMGQEVILRCVPISNHLYFYWYRQILGQKVEFLVSFYNNEISEKSEIFDDQFSVERPDGSNFTLKIRSTKLEDSAMYFCASRVGSTEAFFGQGTRLTVV.

In this sample, this clonotype turned up a few times. This chain joins TRBV12-3 or TRBV12-4 and TRBJ1-5; 7 bases are shared with TRBD1. The CDR3 runs to 15 residues. Losses at the gene ends were 5 bases for V and 3 bases for J; bases not matched to a gene: 7. The CDR3 DNA reads as TGTGCCAGCAGTCGACTGGACAGGCCCAATCAGCCCCAGCATTTT. This encodes CASSRLDRPNQPQHF.

The table lists this clonotype with a few counts. The genes are TRBV5-4 and TRBJ2-1; 10 bases line up with TRBD2. Trimming cost V 5 bases and J 2 bases; bases outside gene matches: 7. Germline V gene sequence: CDR1 SGHNT, CDR2 YYREEE (reference sequence). This CDR3 is 16 amino acids long. The CDR3 spells CASSPPSGGAYNEQFF. The CDR3 bases are TGTGCCAGCAGTCCTCCTAGCGGGGGCGCCTACAATGAGCAGTTCTTC. Full variable domain (missing parts from reference TRBV5-4 and TRBJ2-1): ETGVTQSPTHLIKTRGQQVTLRCSSQSGHNTVSWYQQALGQGPQFIFQYYREEENGRGNFPPRFSGLQFPNYSSELNVNALELDDSALYLCASSPPSGGAYNEQFFGPGTRLTVL.

The chain employs TRBV14 and TRBJ2-1; the D gene is possibly TRBD2 (6 bases). V lost 4 bases and J lost 4, with 20 bases in between. Looked up from germline, CDR1 is SGHDN and CDR2 is FVKESK. This CDR3 has 17 residues. The CDR3 nucleotides read TGTGCCAGCAGCCCCACCCGGGACTCCATACGGTACAATGAGCAGTTCTTC. Protein sequence: CASSPTRDSIRYNEQFF. Supplemented by reference TRBV14 and TRBJ2-1, the full variable domain reads EAGVTQFPSHSVIEKGQTVTLRCDPISGHDNLYWYRRVMGKEIKFLLHFVKESKQDESGMPNNRFLAERTGGTYSTLKVQPAELEDSGVYFCASSPTRDSIRYNEQFFGPGTRLTVL.

This clonotype was detected only a few times. The chain carries TRBV6-1 and TRBJ1-4, with D uncertain. Germline lookup yields CDR1 MNHNS and CDR2 SASEGT. The ends were cut back, 3 bases at V and 0 bases at J, with 11 bases in the middle. The CDR3 extends over 16 amino acids. CDR3 residues: CASSDLLVPTNEKLFF. The CDR3, as DNA: TGTGCCAGCAGTGACCTGTTAGTACCAACTAATGAAAAACTGTTTTTT.

The gene calls are TRBV20-1 and TRBJ2-5; D perhaps matches TRBD1 (6 bases). Per the germline V gene, CDR1 is DFQATT and CDR2 is SNEGSKA (reference sequence). The CDR3 sequence is 14 residues long. V lost 5 bases to trimming and J lost 1 base, with 14 bases between them. The CDR3 DNA follows: TGCAGTGCTGGCCCGGACAGCCTCCAAGAGACCCAGTACTTC. Protein: CSAGPDSLQETQYF.

The CDR3 DNA is TGTGCCAGCAGTACCTTAGCGGGGGGGACCTACAATGAGCAGTTCTTC. Its protein product is CASSTLAGGTYNEQFF. This chain connects TRBV27 to TRBJ2-1, with 11 positions matching TRBD2. J was trimmed by 2 bases and V by 5 bases; bases with no gene match: 5. This CDR3 has 16 amino acids. CDR1 and CDR2 from the germline V gene are MNHEY and SMNVEV (reference sequence).

This chain joins TRBV28 and TRBJ1-5, with D uncertain. Between the trimmed V and J ends, which lost 5 bases and 3 bases, there was a span of 20 bases. Looked up from germline, CDR1 is MDHEN and CDR2 is SYDVKM. The CDR3 has 17 residues. CDR3 in amino acids: CASSADFQRPPNQPQHF. The CDR3 nucleotides are TGTGCCAGCAGTGCAGATTTCCAGAGGCCGCCCAATCAGCCCCAGCATTTT.